This T cell receptor (beta chain) was sequenced in a study of blood T cell repertoires in COVID-19. Seattle researchers signed up patients amid active infection and tracked them longitudinally. Under the authors' procedure: Cell counts per sample came from amplifying reference gene primers. The assay was immunoSEQ multiplex PCR, and TCRdb's table has in-frame clones only and misses some. V and J calls and clone size come straight from that table; D and trimming were deduced from the DNA. The repertoire consists of about 280,000 clones, with 85% to 90% occurring once and the leading ten covering around 11%. CDR3 length: 14 amino acids. Germline loops: CDR1 SEHNR, CDR2 FQNEAQ (reference sequence). V lost 5 bases and J 8 bases, leaving 15 bases between the germline ends.

The specimen was peripheral blood. The chain carries TRBV7-9 and TRBJ1-4; a possible D gene is TRBD1 (5 bases). The receptor was derived from a woman in her thirties with COVID-19, enrolled during active disease. The CDR3 DNA reads as TGTGCCAGCAGCGGGAGCGGGAGGGACGAAAAACTGTTTTTT. Residues: CASSGSGRDEKLFF.